This T cell receptor (beta chain) derives from a study of blood T cell repertoires in COVID-19. Study-level background: In each case, the material was cDNA or gDNA derived from T cells, B-cell-depleted T cells, or PBMCs.

Some clones are missing from TCRdb's copy, which holds only in-frame ones; the method was immunoSEQ multiplex PCR. Seen here are approximately 210,000 clones, approximately 86% observed once, and the top ten hold around 0.93%. V was pared by 5 bases and J by 5 bases, with 9 bases of the junction left unmatched. Per the germline V gene, CDR1 is SSHAT and CDR2 is FNYEAQ (reference sequence). This CDR3 has 15 amino acids. The specimen was peripheral blood. The TCR sequence derives from a man aged 60-69 years with COVID-19, enrolled during active disease. This chain links TRBV7-7 with TRBJ2-5; 9 nucleotides match TRBD2. As DNA, the CDR3 is TGTGCCAGCAGCCCTGGGACTAGCCTTGCCGAGACCCAGTACTTC. This codes for CASSPGTSLAETQYF. The variable domain in full, completed from reference TRBV7-7 and TRBJ2-5, reads GAGVSQSPRYKVTKRGQDVTLRCDPISSHATLYWYQQALGQGPEFLTYFNYEAQPDKSGLPSDRFSAERPEGSISTLTIQRTEQRDSAMYRCASSPGTSLAETQYFGPGTRLLVL.